The T cell receptor (beta chain) described here comes from a study of T cells in Graves' hyperthyroidism and ophthalmopathy. Study results and caveats: Among clonotypes expanded in thyroid above 0.001, most were also found in blood. For ophthalmopathy, model prediction preceded onset by a median roughly 6.5 months.

This CDR3 has 15 residues. After removal of 5 bases from V and 7 bases from J, the junction contained 10 bases not matched to a gene. Germline V lookup: CDR1 SEHNR, CDR2 FQNEAQ (reference sequence). RNA transcripts were the template for amplifying TCR beta CDR3 regions. A set of HTBI primers served as the primers for a first-round RT-PCR of the TCR CDR3. TCRdb reprocessed the multiplex PCR reads via MiXCR and lists one record per CDR3 protein. This sample has approximately 560,000 distinct CDR3 sequences, with around 42% found just once. Stable hyperthyroidism: no ophthalmopathy progression over 18 months of follow-up. Orbital computed tomography and thyroid ultrasound, together with serum TRAb and thyroxine and clinical symptoms, were used for diagnoses. This clonotype has only a few counts. Its antigen is currently unknown.

Sequencing was carried out using peripheral blood or thyroid tissue (not recorded which). The gene calls are TRBV7-9 and TRBJ1-4, with TRBD1 identical over 7 bases. The TCR originated in a woman under 30 with Graves' hyperthyroidism. The CDR3 region has the DNA TGTGCCAGCAGCGACAATAGACAGGGAGGTGAAAAACTGTTTTTT. Protein product: CASSDNRQGGEKLFF.